These T cell receptor beta chains were read from a single sample in a study of response to subunit inactivated influenza vaccine. TCRdb reprocessed the RT-PCR reads via MiXCR and lists one record per CDR3 protein. This table holds roughly 670,000 distinct CDR3 sequences, roughly 15% found once. This specimen was PBMCs from blood, taken 14 to 15 days before vaccination. These receptors originate from a man between 50 and 59 years old who received an inactivated influenza vaccine. The CDR3 runs from the conserved cysteine through the conserved F or W. The D gene is left open where the match is weak. Expanded clones get a size class; other rows say once, few or many, or leave the size out.

>many|-|TRBV20-1|TRBJ2-2
TGCAGTGCTAGAGGGACATCAAACACCGGGGAGCTGTTTTTT
CSARGTSNTGELFF
>few|TRBD2|TRBV10-3|TRBJ2-3
TGTGCCATCAGTACCCCCCCGGCTAGCGGGATCCGATACAACACAGATACGCAGTATTTT
CAISTPPASGIRYNTDTQYF
>-|-|TRBV7-2|TRBJ1-1
TGTGCCAGCAGCTTAGATCCAGGGCGGACTGAAGCTTTCTTT
CASSLDPGRTEAFF
>few|-|TRBV6-5|TRBJ2-7
TGTGCCAGCAGTTACGGGACACCTAAGTCCTACGAGCAGTACTTC
CASSYGTPKSYEQYF
>few|-|TRBV12-3/TRBV12-4|TRBJ2-7
TGTGCCAGCAGTACGGGCAGGGGACACGAGCAGTACTTC
CASSTGRGHEQYF
>-|-|TRBV7-2|TRBJ2-1
TGTGCCAGCAACAGAGGGGGACCCGACTACAATGAGCAGTTCTTC
CASNRGGPDYNEQFF
>many|-|TRBV6-1|TRBJ2-3
TGTGCCAGCAGAGCGCTAGCGATCAGAGATACGCAGTATTTT
CASRALAIRDTQYF
>few|-|TRBV20-1|TRBJ2-3
TGCAGTGCTAGTTCGGCCAGCCTCTTCACAGATACGCAGTATTTT
CSASSASLFTDTQYF
>-|-|TRBV2|TRBJ1-5
TGTGCCAGCAGTGAAGCGCTTGGACTGCAACAGCCCCAGCATTTT
CASSEALGLQQPQHF
>few|TRBD2|TRBV7-2|TRBJ2-1
TGTGCCAGCAGTTCAGGGACTAGCCCCAATGAGCAGTTCTTC
CASSSGTSPNEQFF
>many|-|TRBV29-1|TRBJ2-5
TGCAGCGTTCGGCGCGGACACCAAGAGACCCAGTACTTC
CSVRRGHQETQYF